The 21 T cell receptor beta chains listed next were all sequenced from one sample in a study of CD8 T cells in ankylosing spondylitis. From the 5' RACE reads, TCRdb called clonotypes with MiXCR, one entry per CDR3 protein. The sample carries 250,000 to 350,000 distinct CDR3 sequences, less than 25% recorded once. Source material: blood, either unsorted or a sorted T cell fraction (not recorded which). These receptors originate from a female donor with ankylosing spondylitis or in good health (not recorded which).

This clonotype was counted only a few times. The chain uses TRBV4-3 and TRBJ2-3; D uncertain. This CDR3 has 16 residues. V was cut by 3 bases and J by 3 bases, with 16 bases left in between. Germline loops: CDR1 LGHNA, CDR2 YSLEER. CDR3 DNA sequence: TGCGCCAGCAGCCAGAAACCGGCCCCCTTAACAGATACGCAGTATTTT. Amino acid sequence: CASSQKPAPLTDTQYF.

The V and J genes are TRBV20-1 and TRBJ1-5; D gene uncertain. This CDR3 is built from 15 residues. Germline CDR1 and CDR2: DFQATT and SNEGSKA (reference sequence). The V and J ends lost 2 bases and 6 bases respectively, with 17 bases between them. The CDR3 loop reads CSARLSGSISQPQHF. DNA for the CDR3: TGCAGTGCTAGACTCTCGGGCAGTATAAGTCAGCCCCAGCATTTT.

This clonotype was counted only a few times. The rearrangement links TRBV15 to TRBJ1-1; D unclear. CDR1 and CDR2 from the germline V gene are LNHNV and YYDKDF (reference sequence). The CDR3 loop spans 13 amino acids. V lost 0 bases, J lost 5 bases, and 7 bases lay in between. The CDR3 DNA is TGTGCCACCAGCAGAGATCAAGGGACTGAAGCTTTCTTT. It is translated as CATSRDQGTEAFF.

CDR3 in amino acids: CASSLVFAGASYNEQFF. The CDR3 nucleotides are TGTGCCAGCAGCTTAGTTTTCGCGGGAGCGTCCTACAATGAGCAGTTCTTC. This rearrangement joins TRBV7-2 to TRBJ2-1; 7 positions agree with TRBD2. The CDR3 spans 17 residues. The V gene's germline CDR1 is SGHTA and CDR2 FQGNSA. V was pared by 1 base and J by 1 base, with 7 bases of the junction left unmatched.

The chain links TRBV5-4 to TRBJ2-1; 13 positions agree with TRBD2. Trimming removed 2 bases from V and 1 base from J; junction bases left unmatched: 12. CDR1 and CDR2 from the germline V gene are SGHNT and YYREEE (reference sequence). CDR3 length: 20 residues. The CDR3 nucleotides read TGTGCCAGCAGCTTACCCAAACGGACTAGCGGGAGTCCGTCCTACAATGAGCAGTTCTTC. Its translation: CASSLPKRTSGSPSYNEQFF.

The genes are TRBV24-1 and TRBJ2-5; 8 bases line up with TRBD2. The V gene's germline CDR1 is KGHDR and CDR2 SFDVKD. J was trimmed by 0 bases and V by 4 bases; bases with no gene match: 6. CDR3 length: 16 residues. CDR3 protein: CATSDGLAGDQETQYF. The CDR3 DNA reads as TGTGCCACCAGTGACGGACTAGCAGGCGACCAAGAGACCCAGTACTTC.

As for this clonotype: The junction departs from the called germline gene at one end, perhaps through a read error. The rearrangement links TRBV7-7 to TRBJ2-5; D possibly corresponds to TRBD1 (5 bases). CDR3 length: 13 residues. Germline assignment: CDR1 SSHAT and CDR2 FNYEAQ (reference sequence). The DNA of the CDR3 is TGTGCTAGCAGCATCGACAGACAAGAGACCCAGTACTTC. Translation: CASSIDRQETQYF.

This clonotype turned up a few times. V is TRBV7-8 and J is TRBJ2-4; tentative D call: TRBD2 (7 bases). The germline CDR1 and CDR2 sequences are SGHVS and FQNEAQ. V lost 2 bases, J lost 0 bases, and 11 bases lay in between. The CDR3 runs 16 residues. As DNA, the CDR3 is TGTGCCAGCAGCTTAACGGGGGGCGAAGCCAAAAACATTCAGTACTTC. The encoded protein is CASSLTGGEAKNIQYF. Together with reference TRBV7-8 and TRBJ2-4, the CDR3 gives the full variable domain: GAGVSQSPRYKVAKRGQDVALRCDPISGHVSLFWYQQALGQGPEFLTYFQNEAQLDKSGLPSDRFFAERPEGSVSTLKIQRTQQEDSAVYLCASSLTGGEAKNIQYFGAGTRLSVL.

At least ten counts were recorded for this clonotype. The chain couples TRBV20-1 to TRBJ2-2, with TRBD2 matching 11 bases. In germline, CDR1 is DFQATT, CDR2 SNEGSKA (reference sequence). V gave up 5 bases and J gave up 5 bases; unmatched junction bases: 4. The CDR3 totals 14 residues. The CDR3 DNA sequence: TGCAGTGCTGATAGCGGGAGGGGAACCGGGGAGCTGTTTTTT. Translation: CSADSGRGTGELFF.

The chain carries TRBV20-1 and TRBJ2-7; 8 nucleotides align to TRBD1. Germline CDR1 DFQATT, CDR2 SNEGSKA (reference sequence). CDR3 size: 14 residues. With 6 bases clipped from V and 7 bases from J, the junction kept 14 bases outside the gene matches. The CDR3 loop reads CSAINDRGEREQYF. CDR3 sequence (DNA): TGCAGTGCCATAAACGACAGGGGCGAAAGGGAGCAGTACTTC.

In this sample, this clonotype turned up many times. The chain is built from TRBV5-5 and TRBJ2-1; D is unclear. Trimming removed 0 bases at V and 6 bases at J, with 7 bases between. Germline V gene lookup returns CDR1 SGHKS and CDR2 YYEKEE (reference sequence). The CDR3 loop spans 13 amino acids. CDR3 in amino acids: CASSLGPGNEQFF. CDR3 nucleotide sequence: TGTGCCAGCAGCTTGGGCCCCGGCAATGAGCAGTTCTTC.

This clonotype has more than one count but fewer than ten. This chain's CDR3 is CASSPTTSGRADTQYF. CDR3 in DNA: TGTGCCAGCAGCCCTACGACTAGCGGGAGAGCGGATACGCAGTATTTT. The V gene is TRBV7-2, the J gene TRBJ2-3, with 12 bases fitting TRBD2. CDR1 is SGHTA and CDR2 is FQGNSA in the germline V gene. Trimming removed 5 bases from V and 6 bases from J; junction bases left unmatched: 9. The CDR3 runs 16 residues.

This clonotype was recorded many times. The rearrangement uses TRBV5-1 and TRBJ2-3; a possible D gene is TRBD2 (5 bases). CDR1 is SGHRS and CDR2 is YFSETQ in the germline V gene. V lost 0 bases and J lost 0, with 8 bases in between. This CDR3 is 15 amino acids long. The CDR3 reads CASSLGPGSTDTQYF. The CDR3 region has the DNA TGCGCCAGCAGCTTGGGACCGGGAAGCACAGATACGCAGTATTTT.

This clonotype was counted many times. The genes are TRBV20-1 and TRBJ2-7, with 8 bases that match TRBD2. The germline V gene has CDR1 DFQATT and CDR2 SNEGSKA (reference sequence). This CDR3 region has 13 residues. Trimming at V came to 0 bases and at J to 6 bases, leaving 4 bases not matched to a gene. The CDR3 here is CSARDELAAEQYF. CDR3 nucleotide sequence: TGCAGTGCTAGAGATGAACTAGCGGCCGAGCAGTACTTC.

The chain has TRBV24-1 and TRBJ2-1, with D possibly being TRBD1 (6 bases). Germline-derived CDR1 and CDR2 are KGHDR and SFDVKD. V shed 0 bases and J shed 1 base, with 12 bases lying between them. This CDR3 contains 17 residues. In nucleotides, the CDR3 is TGTGCCACCAGTGATTTGCCGGGCAGGGGTTCCTACAATGAGCAGTTCTTC. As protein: CATSDLPGRGSYNEQFF.

Here the CDR3 reads CASSNNRGVYEQYF. The DNA of the CDR3 is TGTGCCAGCAGTAACAACAGGGGGGTCTACGAGCAGTACTTC. The chain combines TRBV6-5 with TRBJ2-7, with 8 bases that match TRBD1. CDR1 is MNHEY, CDR2 SVGAGI, per germline. V gave up 5 bases and J gave up 3 bases; unmatched junction bases: 6. The CDR3 has 14 amino acids.

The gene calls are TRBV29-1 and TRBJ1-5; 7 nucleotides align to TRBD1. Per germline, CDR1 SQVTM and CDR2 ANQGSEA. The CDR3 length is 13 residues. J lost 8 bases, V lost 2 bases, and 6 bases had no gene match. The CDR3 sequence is CSVEKTQGEPQHF. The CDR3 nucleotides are TGCAGCGTTGAAAAGACCCAGGGGGAGCCCCAGCATTTT.

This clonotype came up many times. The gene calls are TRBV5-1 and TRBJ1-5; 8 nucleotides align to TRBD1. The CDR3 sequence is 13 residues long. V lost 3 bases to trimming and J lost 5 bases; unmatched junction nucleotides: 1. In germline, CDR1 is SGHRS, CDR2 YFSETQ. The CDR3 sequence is CASSSQGDQPQHF. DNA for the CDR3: TGCGCCAGCAGCTCACAGGGGGATCAGCCCCAGCATTTT.

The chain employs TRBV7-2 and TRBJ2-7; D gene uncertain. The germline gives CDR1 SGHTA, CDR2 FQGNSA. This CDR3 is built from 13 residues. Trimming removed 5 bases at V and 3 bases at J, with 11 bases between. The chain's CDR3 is CASSRPPVYEQYF. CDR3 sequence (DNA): TGTGCCAGCAGCAGACCGCCCGTCTACGAGCAGTACTTC.

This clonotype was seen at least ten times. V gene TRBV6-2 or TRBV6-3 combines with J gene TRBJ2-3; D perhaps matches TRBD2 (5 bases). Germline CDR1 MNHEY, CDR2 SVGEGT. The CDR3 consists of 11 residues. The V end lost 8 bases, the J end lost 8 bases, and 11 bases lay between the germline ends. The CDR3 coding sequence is TGTGCCAGCGAGGGCGGAGCTACGCAGTATTTT. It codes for CASEGGATQYF.

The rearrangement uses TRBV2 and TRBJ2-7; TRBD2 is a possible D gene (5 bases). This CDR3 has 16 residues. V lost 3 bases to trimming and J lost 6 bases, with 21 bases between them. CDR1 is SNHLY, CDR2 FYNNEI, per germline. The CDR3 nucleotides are TGTGCCAGCAGTGACGGGTTCGCTGGACTTATTCGCGAGCAGTACTTC. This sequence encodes CASSDGFAGLIREQYF.